This is a list of T cell receptor beta chains from one sample in a study of CD8+CD57+ T cells in acquired aplastic anemia. TCRdb redid the calling of the reads with MiXCR, one entry per CDR3 protein. The sample consists of fewer than 200,000 distinct CDR3 sequences, less than 50% of them appearing once. What was sequenced was sorted CD4+, CD8+, or CD8+CD57+ T cells (not recorded which) from PBMCs. These receptors were obtained from a human donor with aplastic anemia. CDR3s include the opening cysteine and the closing phenylalanine or tryptophan. D genes are given only for firm matches. Size tells how often a clone was seen (once, few, many) or the class of an expanded clone, and some rows leave it out.

D: TRBD1; V: TRBV19; size: -; length: 14; J: TRBJ1-6; CDR3: CASSSQGANPPLHF; DNA: TGTGCCAGCAGCTCGCAGGGGGCTAATCCACCCCTCCACTTT
D: -; V: TRBV7-9; size: -; length: 11; J: TRBJ2-4; CDR3: CASSPGSIQYF; DNA: TGTGCCAGCAGCCCTGGAAGCATTCAGTACTTC
D: -; V: TRBV2; size: -; length: 15; J: TRBJ1-5; CDR3: CASRAGLLSNQPQHF; DNA: TGTGCCAGCAGGGCGGGACTACTGAGCAATCAGCCCCAGCATTTT
D: TRBD1; V: TRBV19; size: -; length: 14; J: TRBJ1-2; CDR3: CASSKRDRVMGYTF; DNA: TGTGCCAGTAGTAAGAGGGACAGGGTGATGGGCTACACCTTC
D: -; V: TRBV6-1; size: many; length: 14; J: TRBJ2-7; CDR3: CASSEGGNVDEQYF; DNA: TGTGCCAGCAGTGAAGGGGGGAATGTCGACGAGCAGTACTTC
D: TRBD1; V: TRBV10-3; size: -; length: 15; J: TRBJ1-2; CDR3: CAISEPGTGVIGYTF; DNA: TGTGCCATCAGTGAGCCGGGGACAGGGGTGATTGGCTACACCTTC
D: -; V: TRBV25-1; size: -; length: 14; J: TRBJ2-7; CDR3: CASSLVQVSSEQYF; DNA: TGTGCCAGCAGTTTGGTACAGGTGTCCTCCGAGCAGTACTTC
D: -; V: TRBV29-1; size: few; length: 11; J: TRBJ2-1; CDR3: CSVVGINEQFF; DNA: TGCAGCGTTGTTGGCATAAATGAGCAGTTCTTC
D: -; V: TRBV15; size: -; length: 16; J: TRBJ2-5; CDR3: CATSRVDQGTGKTQYF; DNA: TGTGCCACCAGCAGAGTTGACCAGGGGACTGGAAAGACCCAGTACTTC
D: -; V: TRBV29-1; size: -; length: 12; J: TRBJ1-2; CDR3: CSTSSGGDGYTF; DNA: TGCAGCACAAGCTCGGGCGGTGATGGCTACACCTTC
D: -; V: TRBV27; size: -; length: 17; J: TRBJ2-4; CDR3: CASSLSIRTGRGDIQYF; DNA: TGTGCCAGCAGTTTATCGATTCGGACAGGGCGGGGGGACATTCAGTACTTC
D: TRBD1; V: TRBV19; size: -; length: 15; J: TRBJ2-7; CDR3: CASSIGDRLTYEQYF; DNA: TGTGCCAGTAGTATTGGGGACAGGCTCACCTACGAGCAGTACTTC
D: TRBD2; V: TRBV7-8; size: many; length: 17; J: TRBJ2-5; CDR3: CASSSSKRGRLRETQYF; DNA: TGTGCCAGCAGCTCCAGTAAGCGGGGCCGCCTACGGGAGACCCAGTACTTC
D: -; V: TRBV6-1; size: -; length: 16; J: TRBJ1-4; CDR3: CASSEASRVTNEKLFF; DNA: TGTGCCAGCAGTGAGGCGAGCAGGGTAACTAATGAAAAACTGTTTTTT
D: -; V: TRBV20-1; size: -; length: 14; J: TRBJ2-7; CDR3: CSAKGTASFYEQYF; DNA: TGCAGTGCTAAAGGCACAGCCTCCTTCTACGAGCAGTACTTC
D: -; V: TRBV2; size: -; length: 12; J: TRBJ2-5; CDR3: CASSDPAETQYF; DNA: TGTGCCAGCAGTGACCCTGCTGAGACCCAGTACTTC
D: TRBD2; V: TRBV11-3; size: many; length: 17; J: TRBJ2-1; CDR3: CASSPAGAGGPRNEQFF; DNA: TGTGCCAGCAGCCCCGCGGGAGCGGGGGGGCCGAGGAATGAGCAGTTCTTC